The 29 T cell receptor beta chains reported below all come from one sample, sequenced in a study of cytomegalovirus exposure and HLA in healthy donors. This PCR relied on a set of 60 Vbeta primers and 13 Jbeta primers. This table comes from immunoSEQ multiplex PCR, and its TCRdb copy is limited to in-frame clones, with some not included. The profile covers over 45,000 clones, with 70% to 80% appearing a single time and 1.4% to 1.5% taken by the ten largest. The sequencing sample was made of PBMCs. Receptor source: a female donor in good health and CMV-seronegative.

The CDR3 bases are TGTGCCGGGGGTCGGCAGGGGGTTTATGGCTACACCTTC. Protein sequence: CAGGRQGVYGYTF. This sequence joins TRBV30 and TRBJ1-2, with 7 bases identical to TRBD1. The CDR3 consists of 13 residues. Trimming at V came to 8 bases and at J to 5 bases, leaving 11 bases not matched to a gene. CDR1 is GTSNPN and CDR2 is SVGIG in the germline V gene (reference sequence).

The rearrangement links TRBV19 to TRBJ1-1; the D gene is possibly TRBD1 (5 bases). This CDR3 comprises 13 residues. The V gene's germline CDR1 is LNHDA and CDR2 SQIVND (reference sequence). V was pared by 7 bases and J by 2 bases, with 11 bases between. In DNA form, the CDR3 reads TGTGCCAGTACAGGGCAGCGCAACACTGAAGCTTTCTTT. Protein sequence: CASTGQRNTEAFF.

The sample holds one count of this clone. The genes are TRBV2 and TRBJ2-5; maybe TRBD1 (5 bases). Trimming took 1 base from V and 5 from J, leaving 14 bases between them. The CDR3 loop spans 15 amino acids. The germline gives CDR1 SNHLY, CDR2 FYNNEI. Here the CDR3 DNA reads TGTGCCAGCAGTGAAGGGGGCGCAATCGGGGAGACCCAGTACTTC. As protein: CASSEGGAIGETQYF.

This clone appeared a few times. This chain joins TRBV4-2 and TRBJ2-2, with 8 bases fitting TRBD1. Trimming at V came to 3 bases and at J to 5 bases, leaving 8 bases not matched to a gene. The length of the CDR3 is 16 residues. Looked up from germline, CDR1 is LGHNA and CDR2 is YNFKEQ. This CDR3 is CASSQATGGGTGELFF. CDR3 sequence (DNA): TGTGCCAGCAGCCAGGCTACAGGGGGTGGAACCGGGGAGCTGTTTTTT.

The rearrangement links TRBV29-1 to TRBJ2-3; D gene unclear. The CDR3 length is 13 residues. Germline values: CDR1 SQVTM, CDR2 ANQGSEA. The CDR3 DNA sequence: TGCAGTATTCAAGGAGCAGCCACAGATACGCAGTATTTT. Its translation: CSIQGAATDTQYF.

This chain uses TRBV7-2 with TRBJ1-5; 11 bases fit TRBD1. Looked up from germline, CDR1 is SGHTA and CDR2 is FQGNSA. V was clipped by 2 bases and J by 1 base; unmatched bases: 4. The length of the CDR3 is 17 residues. CDR3 amino acids: CASSLWTGGGSNQPQHF. The CDR3 DNA reads TGTGCCAGCAGCTTATGGACAGGGGGCGGAAGCAATCAGCCCCAGCATTTT.

The V call is TRBV4-1, the J call TRBJ1-2, with no clear D. Germline-derived CDR1 and CDR2 are MGHRA and YSYEKL. V was cut by 6 bases and J by 4 bases, with 18 bases left in between. The CDR3 is made up of 15 amino acids. The CDR3 DNA reads TGCGCCAGCAGTCTTACCTCGGGGATGGGCTATGGCTACACCTTC. Amino acid sequence: CASSLTSGMGYGYTF.

Written as DNA, the CDR3 is TGTGCCAGCAGCCGGGACAGACTCTACGAGCAGTACTTC. This codes for CASSRDRLYEQYF. The V gene is TRBV7-2, the J gene TRBJ2-7; 7 bases are a match to TRBD1. Per germline, CDR1 SGHTA and CDR2 FQGNSA. V dropped 5 bases and J dropped 3; count of bases not matched to a gene: 4. The CDR3 length is 13 residues. Full variable domain (outside the CDR3, taken from reference TRBV7-2 and TRBJ2-7): GAGVSQSPSNKVTEKGKDVELRCDPISGHTALYWYRQSLGQGLEFLIYFQGNSAPDKSGLPSDRFSAERTGGSVSTLTIQRTQQEDSAVYLCASSRDRLYEQYFGPGTRLTVT.

This clone was found once. The genes are TRBV7-8 and TRBJ1-1; TRBD1 agrees at 9 bases. Unmatched junction bases numbered 5, after V lost 3 bases and J lost 3 bases. This CDR3 region has 15 residues. The germline CDR1 and CDR2 sequences are SGHVS and FQNEAQ. The CDR3 loop is CASSLLRTGDTEAFF. CDR3 DNA: TGTGCCAGCAGCTTGCTTAGGACAGGGGACACTGAAGCTTTCTTT.

This clone occurred a few times. Here the CDR3 DNA reads TGTGCCAGCAGCTTGGGTCGGGGGGCAGGCTACAATGAGCAGTTCTTC. The encoded protein is CASSLGRGAGYNEQFF. J is TRBJ2-1 and V is TRBV5-6; a possible D gene is TRBD2 (7 bases). V gave up 0 bases and J gave up 3 bases, with 13 bases separating them. CDR3 length: 16 residues. Germline V gives CDR1 SGHDT, CDR2 YYEEEE.

A single count supports this clone. The chain is built from TRBV7-8 and TRBJ1-2; a weak D match, TRBD1 (5 bases). V lost 2 bases, J lost 4 bases, and 14 bases lay in between. This CDR3 contains 15 residues. Germline loops: CDR1 SGHVS, CDR2 FQNEAQ. This CDR3 is CASSLSWRGGYGYTF. Written as DNA, the CDR3 is TGTGCCAGCAGCTTAAGTTGGAGGGGAGGCTATGGCTACACCTTC.

This clone was seen more than once but under ten times. The chain links TRBV30 to TRBJ2-1; 12 bases map to TRBD2. V was pared by 4 bases and J by 4 bases, with 2 bases of the junction left unmatched. CDR3 length: 14 residues. CDR1 is GTSNPN and CDR2 is SVGIG in the germline V gene (reference sequence). CDR3 sequence: CAWTSGGEYNEQFF. As DNA, the CDR3 is TGTGCCTGGACTAGCGGGGGGGAGTACAATGAGCAGTTCTTC.

In its sample, this clone was seen a few times. The chain is built from TRBV6-1 and TRBJ1-4; TRBD1 matches at 9 bases. V dropped 4 bases and J dropped 3; count of bases not matched to a gene: 6. Germline V gene lookup returns CDR1 MNHNS and CDR2 SASEGT. CDR3 length equals 16 residues. CDR3 nucleotides: TGTGCCAGCAGTGTCCCGGGACAGGGCCCTAATGAAAAACTGTTTTTT. It encodes CASSVPGQGPNEKLFF.

The CDR3, as DNA: TGTGCCAGTAGGCGTGCAGGTGGAAACACTGAAGCTTTCTTT. Its translation: CASRRAGGNTEAFF. This chain connects TRBV19 to TRBJ1-1; D uncertain. Trimming stripped 6 bases from V and 2 bases from J, with 13 bases between. This CDR3 has 14 amino acids. Germline V gene sequence: CDR1 LNHDA, CDR2 SQIVND (reference sequence).

This clone was seen just once. V is TRBV7-3 and J is TRBJ2-2, with D perhaps TRBD2 (6 bases). The CDR3 runs to 13 residues. Looked up from germline, CDR1 is SGHTA and CDR2 is FQGTGA. V lost 8 bases and J lost 1, with 8 bases in between. CDR3 region: CASGRGNTGELFF. The CDR3 DNA reads as TGTGCCAGCGGGCGGGGGAACACCGGGGAGCTGTTTTTT.

This chain links TRBV4-3 with TRBJ1-1; TRBD1 might be the D (5 bases). CDR1 is LGHNA and CDR2 is YSLEER in the germline V gene. The V end lost 2 bases, the J end lost 4 bases, and 14 bases lay between the germline ends. The CDR3 loop spans 15 amino acids. The CDR3 DNA follows: TGCGCCAGCAGCCAAAGTCCCCCCCAGGGCACTGAAGCTTTCTTT. It yields the protein CASSQSPPQGTEAFF.

The CDR3: CSVRGGMAATNEKLFF. CDR3 nucleotides: TGCAGCGTCCGGGGTGGAATGGCTGCAACTAATGAAAAACTGTTTTTT. The chain joins TRBV29-1 to TRBJ1-4; D ambiguous. This CDR3 is built from 16 residues. CDR1 and CDR2 (germline): SQVTM, ANQGSEA. V was pared by 6 bases and J by 0 bases, with 17 bases between.

Only a few counts were recorded for this clone. The chain joins TRBV5-4 to TRBJ2-2; TRBD1 agrees at 10 bases. The germline gives CDR1 SGHNT, CDR2 YYREEE (reference sequence). The J segment lost 6 bases and the V segment lost 4 bases, leaving 3 bases of the junction unmatched. The CDR3 contains 14 residues. The CDR3 region has the DNA TGTGCCAGCAGCGGACAGGGGGGGTCCGGGGAGCTGTTTTTT. It specifies CASSGQGGSGELFF.

The chain recombines TRBV6-5 with TRBJ1-1; D may be TRBD1 (6 bases). Per germline, CDR1 MNHEY and CDR2 SVGAGI. Trimming took off 0 bases at V and 11 bases at J, with 13 bases between the two ends. The CDR3 covers 13 residues. This CDR3 is CASSYSRTGHAFF. Here the CDR3 DNA reads TGTGCCAGCAGTTACTCGCGAACAGGGCATGCTTTCTTT.

CDR3 nucleotide sequence: TGTGCCAGCTCACCAGGACAGGCTAGCAATCAGCCCCAGCATTTT. Residues: CASSPGQASNQPQHF. The V gene is TRBV18, the J gene TRBJ1-5; 7 nucleotides agree with TRBD1. Germline V CDR1 and CDR2: KGHSH, LQKENI. The J segment lost 0 bases and the V segment lost 2 bases, leaving 1 base of the junction unmatched. CDR3 length equals 15 residues.

The chain is built from TRBV6-1 and TRBJ2-7; no reliable D call. Germline-derived CDR1 and CDR2 are MNHNS and SASEGT. The CDR3 covers 14 residues. V was cut by 5 bases and J by 0 bases, with 11 bases left in between. The CDR3 DNA reads as TGTGCCAGCAGTATATGGGCAAGCTCCTACGAGCAGTACTTC. The encoded protein is CASSIWASSYEQYF.

This clone came up a few times. J is TRBJ1-3 and V is TRBV19; D uncertain. In germline, CDR1 is LNHDA, CDR2 SQIVND (reference sequence). This CDR3 has 16 residues. Trimming left V 3 bases short and J 0 bases short, with 12 bases between. In nucleotides, the CDR3 is TGTGCCAGTAGTATGGATGCAGGTCCCTCTGGAAACACCATATATTTT. This sequence encodes CASSMDAGPSGNTIYF. Drawing the rest from reference TRBV19 and TRBJ1-3, the complete variable domain is DGGITQSPKYLFRKEGQNVTLSCEQNLNHDAMYWYRQDPGQGLRLIYYSQIVNDFQKGDIAEGYSVSREKKESFPLTVTSAQKNPTAFYLCASSMDAGPSGNTIYFGEGSWLTVV.

This clone was detected once. The chain employs TRBV5-8 and TRBJ2-7, with D perhaps matching TRBD1 (5 bases). CDR1 is SGHTS and CDR2 is YDEGEE in the germline V gene. The CDR3 is 14 residues long. Trimming cost V 0 bases and J 3 bases, with 10 bases left between them. CDR3 region: CASSLGATDYEQYF. The CDR3 bases are TGTGCCAGCAGCTTGGGGGCGACAGACTACGAGCAGTACTTC.

This clone was detected only once. The chain couples TRBV4-1 to TRBJ2-3; D unresolved. This CDR3 region has 17 residues. The V end was cut by 3 bases, the J end by 1 base, with 17 bases between. In germline, CDR1 is MGHRA, CDR2 YSYEKL. The CDR3 reads CASSHFSTGDRTDTQYF. CDR3 coding DNA: TGCGCCAGCAGCCACTTCTCCACCGGAGACCGCACAGATACGCAGTATTTT.

CDR3 in amino acids: CASRDGGLLTDTQYF. The CDR3 nucleotides are TGTGCCAGCAGAGACGGGGGGTTACTGACAGATACGCAGTATTTT. The chain has TRBV11-1 and TRBJ2-3; 7 nucleotides match TRBD2. Unmatched junction bases numbered 9, after V lost 6 bases and J lost 3 bases. CDR3 length: 15 amino acids. CDR1 is SGHAT, CDR2 FQDESV, per germline (reference sequence).

This chain joins TRBV7-2 and TRBJ2-3, with 7 bases identical to TRBD2. Germline trimming cut 5 bases from V and 3 bases from J; bases unmatched to any gene: 8. CDR1 SGHTA and CDR2 FQGNSA come from the germline V gene. CDR3 length: 15 amino acids. CDR3 nucleotide sequence: TGTGCCAGCAGCACCCTAGCGGCCGAAACAGATACGCAGTATTTT. Translated, it gives CASSTLAAETDTQYF.

This chain links TRBV6-6 with TRBJ2-5; D ambiguous. The end of the DNA is better explained by TRBJ2-7, so the J call may be wrong. CDR3 length: 11 residues. Germline V lookup: CDR1 MNHNY, CDR2 SVGAGI (reference sequence). CDR3 nucleotides: TGTGCCAGCAGTGTATCCACCGAGCAGTACTTC. This gives the protein CASSVSTEQYF.

The CDR3 spells CASSLSLAGAGEQFF. CDR3 DNA sequence: TGTGCCAGCAGCTTGTCCCTAGCGGGGGCCGGGGAGCAGTTCTTC. The chain carries TRBV5-4 and TRBJ2-1, with 10 nucleotides matching TRBD2. Germline lookup yields CDR1 SGHNT and CDR2 YYREEE (reference sequence). V gave up 1 base and J gave up 10 bases; unmatched junction bases: 8. The CDR3 totals 15 residues.

The chain joins TRBV30 to TRBJ2-7, with a tentative D call TRBD1 (6 bases). Trimming pared 2 bases from V and 6 bases from J, leaving 14 bases between. The CDR3 consists of 13 residues. Germline CDR1 GTSNPN, CDR2 SVGIG (reference sequence). CDR3 in amino acids: CAWSQGSRREQYF. DNA of the CDR3: TGTGCCTGGAGTCAGGGGAGTAGGCGCGAGCAGTACTTC. Full variable domain (missing parts from reference TRBV30 and TRBJ2-7): SQTIHQWPATLVQPVGSPLSLECTVEGTSNPNLYWYRQAAGRGLQLLFYSVGIGQISSEVPQNLSASRPQDRQFILSSKKLLLSDSGFYLCAWSQGSRREQYFGPGTRLTVT.